These 24 T cell receptor beta chains came from one sample sequenced in a study of shared clonotypes between healthy human individuals. Sequencing used immunoSEQ multiplex PCR; TCRdb keeps in-frame clones, though not all of them. Of more than 2 million clones in the sample, approximately 95% are singletons; the top ten hold roughly 0.13%. The specimen sequenced was naive CD4+ T cells sorted from blood. Sample subset: CD45RA+ positively selected. All receptors derive from a man aged 18 to 30 in good health.

This chain links TRBV28 with TRBJ1-2, with D maybe TRBD1 (6 bases). The CDR3 spans 14 residues. With 7 bases removed from V and 8 bases from J, the gap between germline ends came to 20 bases. Germline V gene lookup returns CDR1 MDHEN and CDR2 SYDVKM. In nucleotides, the CDR3 is TGTGCCAGCATCTCCGGGACGGGGGGCTGGGGCTACACCTTC. It specifies CASISGTGGWGYTF.

About this clone itself: Other nucleotide sequences from this sample produce the same CDR3. This chain links TRBV30 with TRBJ2-1; 10 nucleotides align to TRBD2. With 5 bases clipped from V and 8 bases from J, the junction kept 12 bases outside the gene matches. The germline CDR1 and CDR2 sequences are GTSNPN and SVGIG (reference sequence). The CDR3 totals 15 residues. CDR3 in DNA: TGTGCCTGGTCCGCCGGGCTAGCGGGAGTAGATGAGCAGTTCTTC. Translated, it gives CAWSAGLAGVDEQFF.

The chain couples TRBV10-2 to TRBJ2-7; the match to TRBD2 covers 8 bases. The ends lost 5 bases at V and 5 bases at J; junction bases unmatched: 11. This CDR3 contains 15 residues. CDR1 is WSHSY and CDR2 is SAAADI in the germline V gene. DNA for the CDR3: TGCGCCAGCAGTTCCCCTCGGGGGGGGGCCCACGAGCAGTACTTC. Translating gives CASSSPRGGAHEQYF.

V is TRBV5-4 and J is TRBJ1-2; D not certain. Between the trimmed V and J ends, which lost 1 base and 4 bases, there was a span of 8 bases. Germline assignment: CDR1 SGHNT and CDR2 YYREEE (reference sequence). The CDR3 covers 13 residues. The DNA of the CDR3 is TGTGCCAGCAGCTTGACAGCCTCCTATGGCTACACCTTC. It is translated as CASSLTASYGYTF.

This chain links TRBV25-1 with TRBJ2-1; 7 nucleotides agree with TRBD2. Losses at the gene ends were 6 bases for V and 0 bases for J; bases not matched to a gene: 8. The germline gives CDR1 MGHDK, CDR2 SYGVNS. The CDR3 contains 16 residues. Written as DNA, the CDR3 is TGTGCCAGCAGCGATTCCGGGGGGAGCTCCTACAATGAGCAGTTCTTC. Translating it yields CASSDSGGSSYNEQFF.

The J gene is TRBJ1-4, the V gene TRBV28; tentative D call: TRBD1 (6 bases). Germline V gene sequence: CDR1 MDHEN, CDR2 SYDVKM. CDR3 length equals 17 residues. V lost 4 bases to trimming and J lost 7 bases, with 22 bases between them. CDR3: CASSSYPGGAQVEKLFF. DNA for the CDR3: TGTGCCAGCAGTTCCTACCCCGGGGGGGCGCAGGTTGAAAAACTGTTTTTT.

The V call is TRBV28, the J call TRBJ1-5; no clear D. V was cut by 5 bases and J by 3 bases, with 14 bases left in between. The CDR3 length is 15 residues. The germline V gene has CDR1 MDHEN and CDR2 SYDVKM. Here the CDR3 DNA reads TGTGCCAGCAGTCAGCAAGAGGCCATCAATCAGCCCCAGCATTTT. It translates to CASSQQEAINQPQHF.

This clone has only one observation. The V and J genes are TRBV7-2 and TRBJ2-1, with 9 bases lining up with TRBD2. The ends lost 5 bases at V and 0 bases at J; junction bases unmatched: 8. Germline values: CDR1 SGHTA, CDR2 FQGNSA. CDR3 length: 17 residues. The CDR3 DNA reads TGTGCCAGCAGCACCCGGGGTAGCGGGAGCTCCTACAATGAGCAGTTCTTC. This gives the protein CASSTRGSGSSYNEQFF. Together with reference TRBV7-2 and TRBJ2-1, the CDR3 gives the full variable domain: GAGVSQSPSNKVTEKGKDVELRCDPISGHTALYWYRQSLGQGLEFLIYFQGNSAPDKSGLPSDRFSAERTGGSVSTLTIQRTQQEDSAVYLCASSTRGSGSSYNEQFFGPGTRLTVL.

The V and J genes are TRBV2 and TRBJ1-2, with a weak D call TRBD1 (6 bases). CDR3 length: 13 amino acids. Germline V gene data show CDR1 as SNHLY and CDR2 as FYNNEI. Trimming shortened V by 4 bases and J by 7 bases, and 13 bases separated the two germline ends. CDR3 region: CASSVQGLGGYTF. The DNA of the CDR3 is TGTGCCAGCAGTGTACAGGGTCTCGGTGGCTACACCTTC.

The rearrangement joins TRBV2 to TRBJ2-3; 7 nucleotides align to TRBD1. CDR3 size: 15 residues. Germline V lookup: CDR1 SNHLY, CDR2 FYNNEI. The junction had 7 bases not matched to a gene; V was cut back by 6 bases and J by 1 base. This CDR3 is CASRRTDRGTDTQYF. In DNA, the CDR3 is TGTGCCAGCAGGCGAACCGACAGGGGCACAGATACGCAGTATTTT.

The V and J genes are TRBV15 and TRBJ1-5; 10 bases line up with TRBD1. V gave up 7 bases and J gave up 10 bases; unmatched junction bases: 10. From germline, CDR1 is LNHNV and CDR2 YYDKDF (reference sequence). The CDR3 is 14 residues long. The CDR3 loop reads CATTEGQGIGPQHF. DNA for the CDR3: TGTGCCACCACGGAGGGACAGGGGATAGGCCCCCAGCATTTT.

The V call is TRBV7-2, the J call TRBJ2-5; D may match TRBD1 or TRBD2 (5 bases each). The germline V gene has CDR1 SGHTA and CDR2 FQGNSA. This CDR3 region has 13 residues. Trimming took 5 bases from V and 5 from J, leaving 12 bases between them. The CDR3 region is CASSPGPQETQYF. The CDR3 nucleotides are TGTGCCAGCAGCCCGGGACCTCAGGAGACCCAGTACTTC.

The rearrangement uses TRBV7-9 and TRBJ2-7; weak D call: TRBD2 (5 bases). The CDR3 is 12 amino acids. The germline V and J ends were trimmed by 5 bases and 4 bases, with 9 bases remaining between them. CDR1 and CDR2 (germline): SEHNR, FQNEAQ (reference sequence). As DNA, the CDR3 is TGTGCCAGCAGCCACGGGGTTTACGAGCAGTACTTC. Its protein is CASSHGVYEQYF.

V is TRBV7-9 and J is TRBJ1-3, with 11 bases identical to TRBD1. In germline, CDR1 is SEHNR, CDR2 FQNEAQ (reference sequence). The CDR3 contains 18 residues. V was pared by 6 bases and J by 4 bases, with 14 bases of the junction left unmatched. CDR3 amino acids: CASSHLRDRGLGGNTIYF. CDR3 nucleotides: TGTGCCAGCAGTCACCTCCGGGACAGGGGGTTAGGAGGAAACACCATATATTTT.

The rearrangement links TRBV5-8 to TRBJ1-5; D is possibly TRBD1 (6 bases). From germline, CDR1 is SGHTS and CDR2 YDEGEE. Trimming shortened V by 0 bases and J by 7 bases, and 11 bases separated the two germline ends. CDR3 length: 14 residues. In DNA form, the CDR3 reads TGTGCCAGCAGCTTGGAGACCAGGGGCCAGCCCCAGCATTTT. It translates to CASSLETRGQPQHF.

This clone has just one count. The V and J genes are TRBV6-6 and TRBJ1-1; a weak D match, TRBD1 (5 bases). Deletions cut 4 bases from V and 4 bases from J, with 13 bases between. This CDR3 has 14 amino acids. Germline CDR1 reads MNHNY; CDR2 reads SVGAGI (reference sequence). The chain's CDR3 is CASSFGERGTEAFF. The CDR3 DNA is TGTGCCAGCAGTTTTGGGGAGAGGGGCACTGAAGCTTTCTTT.

The V call is TRBV6-6, the J call TRBJ1-1; D ambiguous. The CDR3 covers 14 residues. Germline assignment: CDR1 MNHNY and CDR2 SVGAGI (reference sequence). The germline V and J ends were trimmed by 6 bases and 1 base, with 12 bases remaining between them. The CDR3: CASSQAYTNTEAFF. The CDR3 DNA reads TGTGCCAGCAGCCAGGCGTACACGAACACTGAAGCTTTCTTT.

This chain uses TRBV6-1 with TRBJ1-4; 7 positions agree with TRBD1. The CDR3 length is 15 residues. CDR1 is MNHNS, CDR2 SASEGT, per germline. V was pared by 8 bases and J by 4 bases, with 10 bases of the junction left unmatched. For the CDR3, the DNA is TGTGCCAGCGTGGACCCGGGGACAGATAATGAAAAACTGTTTTTT. It yields the protein CASVDPGTDNEKLFF.

CDR3 in DNA: TGCGCCAGCAGCTGGTCCGGGTACGAGCAGTACTTC. Protein sequence: CASSWSGYEQYF. This rearrangement joins TRBV5-1 to TRBJ2-7, with D uncertain. The CDR3 consists of 12 residues. Germline CDR1 is SGHRS and CDR2 is YFSETQ. V dropped 3 bases and J dropped 4 bases, with 8 bases sitting between them.

This chain uses TRBV10-3 with TRBJ2-1; no clear D. The CDR3 is 14 amino acids. Germline V gene sequence: CDR1 ENHRY, CDR2 SYGVKD. V was shortened by 4 bases and J by 3 bases, with 10 bases between the two germline ends. The CDR3 region is CAISAPGLYNEQFF. CDR3 sequence (DNA): TGTGCCATCAGTGCCCCAGGTCTCTACAATGAGCAGTTCTTC.

V and J are TRBV10-1 and TRBJ2-3; 7 bases fit TRBD2. Germline-derived CDR1 and CDR2 are WNHNN and SYGVQD (reference sequence). CDR3 length: 16 residues. With V trimmed by 5 bases and J by 3 bases, 11 bases remained unmatched. This CDR3 reads CASSLRGVSRTDTQYF. The CDR3 coding sequence is TGCGCCAGCAGTTTACGGGGGGTCTCCCGGACAGATACGCAGTATTTT.

The chain recombines TRBV6-6 with TRBJ2-7; 7 nucleotides line up with TRBD1. The V and J ends lost 6 bases and 0 bases, in that order; junction bases with no gene match: 11. The length of the CDR3 is 16 residues. CDR1 and CDR2 from the germline V gene are MNHNY and SVGAGI (reference sequence). CDR3 DNA: TGTGCCAGCAGCGCTCCGGGACAGAGGAGCTCCTACGAGCAGTACTTC. This sequence encodes CASSAPGQRSSYEQYF.

V usage is TRBV7-6 and J usage is TRBJ2-1, with 8 nucleotides matching TRBD2. The CDR3 extends over 16 amino acids. Germline V gene lookup returns CDR1 SGHVS and CDR2 FNYEAQ. V lost 5 bases and J lost 0; bases outside the gene matches: 6. CDR3 DNA: TGTGCCAGCAGCCCCATCCGGGGGGGCTCCTACAATGAGCAGTTCTTC. This encodes CASSPIRGGSYNEQFF.

This clone has just one count. This same CDR3 is encoded by further DNA sequences in the sample. The chain is built from TRBV18 and TRBJ1-1; TRBD1 might be the D (5 bases). The CDR3 has 13 residues. From germline, CDR1 is KGHSH and CDR2 LQKENI. V lost 3 bases to trimming and J lost 5 bases, with 10 bases between them. The DNA of the CDR3 is TGTGCCAGCTCACCTGGGACGGGGACTGAAGCTTTCTTT. Its translation: CASSPGTGTEAFF.